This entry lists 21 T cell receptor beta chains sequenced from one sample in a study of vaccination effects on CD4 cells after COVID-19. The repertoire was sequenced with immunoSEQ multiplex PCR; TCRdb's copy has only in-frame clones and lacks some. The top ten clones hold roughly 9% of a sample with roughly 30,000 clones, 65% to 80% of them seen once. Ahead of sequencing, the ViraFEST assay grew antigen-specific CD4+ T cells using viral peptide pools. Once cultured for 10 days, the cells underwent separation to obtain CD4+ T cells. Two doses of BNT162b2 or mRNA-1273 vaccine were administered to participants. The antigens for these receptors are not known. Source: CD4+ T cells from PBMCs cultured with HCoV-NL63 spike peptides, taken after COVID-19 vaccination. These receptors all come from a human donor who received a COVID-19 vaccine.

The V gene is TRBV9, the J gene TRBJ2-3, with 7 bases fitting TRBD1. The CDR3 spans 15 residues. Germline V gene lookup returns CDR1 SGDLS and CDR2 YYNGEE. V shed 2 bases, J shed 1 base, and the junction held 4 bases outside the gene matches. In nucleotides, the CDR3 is TGTGCCAGCAGCGTCCAGGGGGTGGGCACAGATACGCAGTATTTT. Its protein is CASSVQGVGTDTQYF.

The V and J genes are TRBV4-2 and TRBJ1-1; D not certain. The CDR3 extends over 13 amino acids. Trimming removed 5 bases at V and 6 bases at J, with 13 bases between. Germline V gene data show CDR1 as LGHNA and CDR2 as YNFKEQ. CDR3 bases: TGTGCCAGCAGCGACCGGCAGCGCGCTGAAGCTTTCTTT. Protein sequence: CASSDRQRAEAFF.

CDR3 loop: CASSYEDRADTQYF. The CDR3 coding sequence is TGTGCCAGCAGTTACGAGGACAGGGCGGATACGCAGTATTTT. The chain is built from TRBV6-5 and TRBJ2-3; the match to TRBD1 covers 8 bases. The germline V gene encodes CDR1 MNHEY and CDR2 SVGAGI. Germline trimming cut 2 bases from V and 6 bases from J; bases unmatched to any gene: 4. CDR3 length: 14 residues.

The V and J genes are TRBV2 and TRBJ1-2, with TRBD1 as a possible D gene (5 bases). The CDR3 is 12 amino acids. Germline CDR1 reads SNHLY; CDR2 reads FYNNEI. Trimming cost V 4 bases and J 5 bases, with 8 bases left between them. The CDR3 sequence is CASSVKGYGYTF. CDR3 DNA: TGTGCCAGCAGTGTAAAGGGGTATGGCTACACCTTC.

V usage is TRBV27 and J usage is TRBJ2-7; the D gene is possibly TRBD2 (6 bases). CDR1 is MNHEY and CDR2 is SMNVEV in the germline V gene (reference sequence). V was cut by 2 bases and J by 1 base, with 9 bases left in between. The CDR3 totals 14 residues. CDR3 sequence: CASSLGGKSYEQYF. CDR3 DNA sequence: TGTGCCAGCAGTTTAGGGGGGAAATCCTACGAGCAGTACTTC.

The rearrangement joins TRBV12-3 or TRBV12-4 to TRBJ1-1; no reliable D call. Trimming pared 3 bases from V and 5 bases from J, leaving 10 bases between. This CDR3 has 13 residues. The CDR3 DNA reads TGTGCCAGCAGTTTGCAGACAAAAACTGAAGCTTTCTTT. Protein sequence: CASSLQTKTEAFF.

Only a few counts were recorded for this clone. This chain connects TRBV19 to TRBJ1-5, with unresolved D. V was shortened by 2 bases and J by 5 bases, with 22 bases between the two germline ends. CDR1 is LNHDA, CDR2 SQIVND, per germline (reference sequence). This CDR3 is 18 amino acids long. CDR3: CASSIPTWEGVRDQPQHF. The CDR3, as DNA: TGTGCCAGTAGTATACCAACTTGGGAGGGAGTTCGTGATCAGCCCCAGCATTTT.

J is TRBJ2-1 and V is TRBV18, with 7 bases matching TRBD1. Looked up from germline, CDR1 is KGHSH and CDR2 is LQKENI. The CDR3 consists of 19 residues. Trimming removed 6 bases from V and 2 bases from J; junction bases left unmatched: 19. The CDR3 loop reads CASSSPGQQVGFPYNEQFF. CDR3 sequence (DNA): TGTGCCAGCTCTTCCCCGGGACAGCAAGTAGGGTTTCCCTACAATGAGCAGTTCTTC.

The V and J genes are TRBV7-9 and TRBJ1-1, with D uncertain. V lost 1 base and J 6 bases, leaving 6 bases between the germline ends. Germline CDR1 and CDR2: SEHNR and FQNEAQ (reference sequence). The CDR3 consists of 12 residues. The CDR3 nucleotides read TGTGCCAGCAGCTTAGAAGTAGCTGAAGCTTTCTTT. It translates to CASSLEVAEAFF. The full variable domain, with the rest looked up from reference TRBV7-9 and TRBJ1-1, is DTGVSQNPRHKITKRGQNVTFRCDPISEHNRLYWYRQTLGQGPEFLTYFQNEAQLEKSRLLSDRFSAERPKGSFSTLEIQRTEQGDSAMYLCASSLEVAEAFFGQGTRLTVV.

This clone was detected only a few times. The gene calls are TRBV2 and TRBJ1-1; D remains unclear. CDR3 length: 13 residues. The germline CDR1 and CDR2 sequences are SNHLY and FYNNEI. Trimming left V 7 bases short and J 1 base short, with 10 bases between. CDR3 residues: CASNLNENTEAFF. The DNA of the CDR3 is TGTGCCAGCAACCTTAACGAGAACACTGAAGCTTTCTTT.

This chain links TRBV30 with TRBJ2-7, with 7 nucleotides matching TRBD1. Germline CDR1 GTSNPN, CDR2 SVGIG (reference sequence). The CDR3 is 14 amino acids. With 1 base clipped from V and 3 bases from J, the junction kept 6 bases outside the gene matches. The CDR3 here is CAWSEGGPIYEQYF. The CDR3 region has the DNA TGTGCCTGGAGTGAAGGGGGCCCGATCTACGAGCAGTACTTC.

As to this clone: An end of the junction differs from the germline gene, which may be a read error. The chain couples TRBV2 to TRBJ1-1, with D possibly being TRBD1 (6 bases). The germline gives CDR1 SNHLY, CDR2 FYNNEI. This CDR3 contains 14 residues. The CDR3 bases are TGTGCCAGCAGTGGGAGGCAGGGGAACGCTGAAGCTTTCTTT. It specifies CASSGRQGNAEAFF.

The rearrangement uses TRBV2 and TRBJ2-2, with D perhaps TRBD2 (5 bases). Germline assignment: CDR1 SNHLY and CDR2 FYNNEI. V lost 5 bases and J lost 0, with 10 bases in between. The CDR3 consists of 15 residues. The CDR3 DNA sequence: TGTGCCAGCAGTTGGAGGAAAACGAACACCGGGGAGCTGTTTTTT. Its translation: CASSWRKTNTGELFF.

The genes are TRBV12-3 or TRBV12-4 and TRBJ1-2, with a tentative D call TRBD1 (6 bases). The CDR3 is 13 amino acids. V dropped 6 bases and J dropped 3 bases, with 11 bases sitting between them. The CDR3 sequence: CASSKRTDYGYTF. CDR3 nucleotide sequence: TGTGCCAGCAGCAAAAGGACAGACTATGGCTACACCTTC.

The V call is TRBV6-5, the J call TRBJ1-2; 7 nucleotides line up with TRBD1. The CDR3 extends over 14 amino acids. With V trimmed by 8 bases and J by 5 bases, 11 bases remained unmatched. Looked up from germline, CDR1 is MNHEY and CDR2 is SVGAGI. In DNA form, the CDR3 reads TGTGCCAGCTCCATGGGGACAGCGGGTTATGGCTACACCTTC. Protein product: CASSMGTAGYGYTF.

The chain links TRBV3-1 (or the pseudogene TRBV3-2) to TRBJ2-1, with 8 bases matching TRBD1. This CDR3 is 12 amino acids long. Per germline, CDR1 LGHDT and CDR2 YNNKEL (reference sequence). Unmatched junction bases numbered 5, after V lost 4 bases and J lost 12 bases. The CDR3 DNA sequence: TGTGCCAGCAGCCGAGACAGGGGAAGGCAGTTCTTC. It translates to CASSRDRGRQFF.

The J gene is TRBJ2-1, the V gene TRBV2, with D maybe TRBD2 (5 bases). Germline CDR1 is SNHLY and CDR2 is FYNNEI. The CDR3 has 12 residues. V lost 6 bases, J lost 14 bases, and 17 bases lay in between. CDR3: CASRDFNLHEFF. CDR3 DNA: TGTGCCAGCAGGGACTTCAACCTACACGAGTTCTTC. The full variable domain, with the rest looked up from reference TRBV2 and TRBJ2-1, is EPEVTQTPSHQVTQMGQEVILRCVPISNHLYFYWYRQILGQKVEFLVSFYNNEISEKSEIFDDQFSVERPDGSNFTLKIRSTKLEDSAMYFCASRDFNLHEFFGPGTRLTVL.

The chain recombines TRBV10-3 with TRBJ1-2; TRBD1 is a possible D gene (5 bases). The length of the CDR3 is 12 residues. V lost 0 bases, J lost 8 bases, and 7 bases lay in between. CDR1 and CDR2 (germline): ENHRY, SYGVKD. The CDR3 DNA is TGTGCCATCAGTGAGTCTACAGGAGGCTACACCTTC. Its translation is CAISESTGGYTF.

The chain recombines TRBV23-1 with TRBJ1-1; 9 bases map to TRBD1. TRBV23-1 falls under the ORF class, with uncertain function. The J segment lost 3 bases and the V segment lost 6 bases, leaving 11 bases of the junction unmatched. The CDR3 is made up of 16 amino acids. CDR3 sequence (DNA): TGCGCCAGCAGCCGCCGACAGGGGGGAAGGGACACTGAAGCTTTCTTT. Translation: CASSRRQGGRDTEAFF.

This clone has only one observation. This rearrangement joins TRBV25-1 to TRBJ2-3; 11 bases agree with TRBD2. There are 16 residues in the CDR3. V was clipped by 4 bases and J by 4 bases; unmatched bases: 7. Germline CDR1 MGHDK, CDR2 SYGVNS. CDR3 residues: CASSGLAGGEADTQYF. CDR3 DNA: TGTGCCAGCAGTGGGTTAGCGGGAGGGGAGGCAGATACGCAGTATTTT.

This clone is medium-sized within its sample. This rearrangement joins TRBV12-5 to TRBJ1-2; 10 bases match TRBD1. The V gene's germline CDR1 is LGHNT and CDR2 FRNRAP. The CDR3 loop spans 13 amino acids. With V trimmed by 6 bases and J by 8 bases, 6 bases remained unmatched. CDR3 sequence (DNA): TGTGCTAGTGGCCACGGACAGGGGGGAGGCTACACCTTC. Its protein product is CASGHGQGGGYTF.